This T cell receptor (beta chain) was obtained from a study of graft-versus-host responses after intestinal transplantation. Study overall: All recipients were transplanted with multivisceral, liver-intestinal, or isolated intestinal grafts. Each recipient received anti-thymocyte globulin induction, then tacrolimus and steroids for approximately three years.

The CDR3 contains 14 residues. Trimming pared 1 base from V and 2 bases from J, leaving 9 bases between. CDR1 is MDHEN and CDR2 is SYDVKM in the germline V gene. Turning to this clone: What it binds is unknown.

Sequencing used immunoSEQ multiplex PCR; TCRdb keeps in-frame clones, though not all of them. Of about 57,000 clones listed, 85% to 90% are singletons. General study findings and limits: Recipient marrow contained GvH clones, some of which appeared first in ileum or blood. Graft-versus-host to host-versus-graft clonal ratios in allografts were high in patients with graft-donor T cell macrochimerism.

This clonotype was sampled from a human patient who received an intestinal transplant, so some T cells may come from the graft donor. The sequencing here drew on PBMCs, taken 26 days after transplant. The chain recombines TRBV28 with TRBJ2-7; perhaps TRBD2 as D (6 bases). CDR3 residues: CASSLSGEAYEQYF. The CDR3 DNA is TGTGCCAGCAGTTTATCGGGGGAAGCCTACGAGCAGTACTTC.